This T cell receptor (beta chain) was captured by sequencing in a study of cytomegalovirus exposure and HLA in healthy donors. The study, taken as a whole, reports: Among CMV-associated TCR beta chains, most appeared HLA-restricted in a later analysis.

The V and J ends lost 0 bases and 0 bases, in that order; junction bases with no gene match: 5. This CDR3 is built from 17 residues. Germline loops: CDR1 SGDLS, CDR2 YYNGEE. Comments on this clone: The antigen remains undetermined.

The PCR had 60 Vbeta and 13 Jbeta primers. Sequencing used immunoSEQ multiplex PCR; TCRdb keeps in-frame clones, though not all of them. The data hold about 94,000 clones, with 50% to 75% observed a single time. The TCR originated in a young man in good health and CMV-seronegative. Sequencing was done on a sample of PBMCs. This chain uses TRBV9 with TRBJ2-7; TRBD2 matches 11 bases. CDR3 sequence reads: CASSVERLAGNSYEQYF. The CDR3 DNA reads as TGTGCCAGCAGCGTAGAGAGACTAGCGGGAAACTCCTACGAGCAGTACTTC. The full variable domain, its missing parts supplied by reference TRBV9 and TRBJ2-7, is DSGVTQTPKHLITATGQRVTLRCSPRSGDLSVYWYQQSLDQGLQFLIQYYNGEERAKGNILERFSAQQFPDLHSELNLSSLELGDSALYFCASSVERLAGNSYEQYFGPGTRLTVT.